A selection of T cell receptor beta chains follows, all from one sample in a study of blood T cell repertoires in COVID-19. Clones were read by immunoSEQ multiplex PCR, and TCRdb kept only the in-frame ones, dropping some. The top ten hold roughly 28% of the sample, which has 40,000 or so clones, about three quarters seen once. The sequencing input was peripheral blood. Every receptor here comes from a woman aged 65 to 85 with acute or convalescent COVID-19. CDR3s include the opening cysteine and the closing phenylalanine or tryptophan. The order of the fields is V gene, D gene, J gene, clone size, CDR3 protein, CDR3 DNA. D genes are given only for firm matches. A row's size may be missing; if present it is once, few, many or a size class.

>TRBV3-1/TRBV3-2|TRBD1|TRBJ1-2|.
CASSHGTGTDGYTF
TGTGCCAGCAGCCACGGCACCGGGACAGATGGCTACACCTTC
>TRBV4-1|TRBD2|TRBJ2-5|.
CASSHSGGREETQYF
TGCGCCAGCAGCCATAGCGGGGGCAGGGAGGAGACCCAGTACTTC
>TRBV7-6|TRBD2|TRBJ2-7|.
CASSKLAGGAYEQYF
TGTGCCAGCAGCAAACTAGCGGGAGGCGCCTACGAGCAGTACTTC
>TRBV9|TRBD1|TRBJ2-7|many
CASSPGDRPYEQYF
TGTGCCAGCAGCCCCGGGGACAGACCCTACGAGCAGTACTTC
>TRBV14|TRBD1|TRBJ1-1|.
CASRLQGNMNTEAFF
TGTGCCAGCAGGCTACAGGGGAACATGAACACTGAAGCTTTCTTT
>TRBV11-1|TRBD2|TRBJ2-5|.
CASSSRAGGGQETQYF
TGTGCCAGCAGCTCCAGAGCGGGAGGGGGTCAAGAGACCCAGTACTTC
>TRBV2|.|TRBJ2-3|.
CASSDPSRSTDTQYF
TGTGCCAGCAGTGACCCTAGCAGAAGCACAGATACGCAGTATTTT
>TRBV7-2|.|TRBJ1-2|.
CASSGTPPGGNGYTF
TGTGCCAGCAGCGGCACCCCCCCCGGGGGGAATGGCTACACCTTC
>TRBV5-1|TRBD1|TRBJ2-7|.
CASSLSTGPWYEQYF
TGCGCCAGCAGTTTGTCGACAGGGCCTTGGTACGAGCAGTACTTC
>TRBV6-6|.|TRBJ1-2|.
CASSFLGGDGRYGYTF
TGTGCCAGCAGTTTCCTTGGGGGGGATGGGCGGTATGGCTACACCTTC
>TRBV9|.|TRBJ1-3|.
CASRASSGNTIYF
TGTGCCAGCAGGGCAAGCTCTGGAAACACCATATATTTT
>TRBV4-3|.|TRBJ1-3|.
CASSPHTGPGNTIYF
TGCGCCAGCAGCCCCCATACAGGGCCTGGAAACACCATATATTTT
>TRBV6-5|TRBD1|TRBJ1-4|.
CASRRQGKFEKLFF
TGTGCCAGCAGGAGACAGGGAAAGTTTGAAAAACTGTTTTTT
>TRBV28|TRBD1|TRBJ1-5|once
CASSFSGGPLTNQPQHF
TGTGCCAGCAGTTTTTCAGGGGGCCCTCTAACGAATCAGCCCCAGCATTTT
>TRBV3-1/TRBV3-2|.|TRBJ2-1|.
CASSLSEAGEQFF
TGTGCCAGCAGTCTCTCCGAGGCGGGTGAGCAGTTCTTC
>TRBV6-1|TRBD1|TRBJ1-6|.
CASSEWTGGNSPLHF
TGTGCCAGCAGTGAATGGACAGGGGGCAATTCACCCCTCCACTTT
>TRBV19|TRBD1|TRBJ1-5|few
CASSRLFGQGIPSNQPQHF
TGTGCCAGTAGCCGTCTTTTCGGACAGGGGATCCCTAGCAATCAGCCCCAGCATTTT
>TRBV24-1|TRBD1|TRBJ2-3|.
CATSEQSWTGMADTQYF
TGTGCCACCAGTGAACAGAGCTGGACAGGGATGGCAGATACGCAGTATTTT
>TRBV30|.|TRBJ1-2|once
CAWSVLIGATNKIYGYTF
TGTGCCTGGAGTGTACTAATTGGGGCTACAAACAAAATATATGGCTACACCTTC
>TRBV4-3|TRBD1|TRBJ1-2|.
CASSQRTGEDYGYTF
TGCGCCAGCAGCCAACGGACAGGGGAGGACTATGGCTACACCTTC
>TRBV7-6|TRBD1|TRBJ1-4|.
CASSGDSRRGLNEKLFF
TGTGCCAGCAGCGGGGACAGCAGACGGGGCCTCAATGAAAAACTGTTTTTT
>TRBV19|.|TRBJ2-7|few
CASSIDLQGWNEQYF
TGTGCCAGTAGTATAGATCTGCAGGGGTGGAACGAGCAGTACTTC
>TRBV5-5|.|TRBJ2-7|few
CASSLLGASYEQYF
TGTGCCAGCAGCTTGCTAGGAGCTTCCTACGAGCAGTACTTC
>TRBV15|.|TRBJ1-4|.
CATSNSYNEKLFF
TGTGCCACCAGCAACAGTTATAATGAAAAACTGTTTTTT
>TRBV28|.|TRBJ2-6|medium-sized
CASSLSGDSGANVLTF
TGTGCCAGCAGTTTATCGGGGGACTCTGGGGCCAACGTCCTGACTTTC
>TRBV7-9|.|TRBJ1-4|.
CASSLGALATNEKLFF
TGTGCCAGCAGCTTAGGGGCCCTTGCAACTAATGAAAAACTGTTTTTT
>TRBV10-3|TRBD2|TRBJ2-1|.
CAINEAGVWDEQFF
TGTGCCATCAATGAAGCGGGAGTATGGGATGAGCAGTTCTTC
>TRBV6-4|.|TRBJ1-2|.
CASSANADWNYGYTF
TGTGCCAGCAGTGCAAACGCCGACTGGAACTATGGCTACACCTTC
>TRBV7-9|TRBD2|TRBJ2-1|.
CASSRGGGANEQFF
TGTGCCAGCAGCCGGGGCGGGGGGGCGAATGAGCAGTTCTTC
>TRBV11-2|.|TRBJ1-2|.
CASSSFLGERNYGYTF
TGTGCCAGCAGCTCTTTCCTTGGAGAGAGGAACTATGGCTACACCTTC
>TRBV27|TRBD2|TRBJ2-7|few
CASSATSGTYEQYF
TGTGCCAGCAGTGCGACTAGCGGAACCTACGAGCAGTACTTC
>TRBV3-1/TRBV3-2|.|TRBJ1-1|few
CASSTRDTEAFF
TGTGCCAGCAGCACCCGGGACACTGAAGCTTTCTTT
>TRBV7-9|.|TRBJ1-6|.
CASSFDRLGSPLHF
TGTGCCAGCAGCTTCGACAGGTTAGGTTCACCCCTCCACTTT
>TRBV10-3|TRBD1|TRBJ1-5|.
CAIRGTGGGQPQHF
TGTGCCATCAGAGGGACAGGGGGCGGTCAGCCCCAGCATTTT
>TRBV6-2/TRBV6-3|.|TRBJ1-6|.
CASSSLGTLSTPLHF
TGTGCCAGCAGTTCCCTCGGGACATTATCGACACCCCTCCACTTT
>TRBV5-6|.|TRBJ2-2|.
CASSLAAFGFINTGELFF
TGTGCCAGCAGCTTGGCCGCTTTCGGTTTTATAAACACCGGGGAGCTGTTTTTT
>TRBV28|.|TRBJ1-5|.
CASRIQGVGNQPQHF
TGTGCCAGCAGGATCCAGGGCGTTGGAAATCAGCCCCAGCATTTT
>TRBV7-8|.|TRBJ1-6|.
CASSQTAMTSTSPLHF
TGTGCCAGCAGCCAAACTGCCATGACAAGCACTTCACCCCTCCACTTT
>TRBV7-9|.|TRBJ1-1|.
CASSLMVGVAFF
TGTGCCAGCAGCTTAATGGTAGGGGTCGCTTTCTTT
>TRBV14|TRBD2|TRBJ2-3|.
CASSQRLRTSATDTQYF
TGTGCCAGCAGCCAAAGGCTACGGACTAGCGCTACAGATACGCAGTATTTT
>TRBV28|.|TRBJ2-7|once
CASGKQGPYEQYF
TGTGCCAGCGGCAAACAGGGCCCCTACGAGCAGTACTTC
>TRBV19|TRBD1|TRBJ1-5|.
CASSDRVNQPQHF
TGTGCCAGTAGTGACAGGGTTAATCAGCCCCAGCATTTT
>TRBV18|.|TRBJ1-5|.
CASSPGSEQPQHF
TGTGCCAGCTCACCAGGGAGCGAGCAGCCCCAGCATTTT
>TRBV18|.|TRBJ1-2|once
CASSPLQNYGYTF
TGTGCCAGCTCACCCCTACAGAACTATGGCTACACCTTC
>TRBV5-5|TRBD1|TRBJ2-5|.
CASSWTGEETQYF
TGTGCCAGCAGCTGGACAGGGGAGGAGACCCAGTACTTC
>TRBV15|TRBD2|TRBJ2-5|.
CATSRAELAGGQETQYF
TGTGCCACCAGCAGAGCGGAACTAGCGGGGGGCCAGGAGACCCAGTACTTC
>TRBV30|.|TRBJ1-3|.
CAWSVTGSGNTIYF
TGTGCCTGGAGTGTAACAGGTTCTGGAAACACCATATATTTT
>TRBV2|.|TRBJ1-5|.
CASRSAGNQPQHF
TGTGCCAGCAGGAGCGCAGGGAATCAGCCCCAGCATTTT
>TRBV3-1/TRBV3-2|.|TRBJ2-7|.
CASSQGRSGAGEQYF
TGTGCCAGCAGCCAGGGTCGCTCAGGGGCTGGCGAGCAGTACTTC